One and the same sample provided the 6 T cell receptor beta chains below, sequenced in a study of blood T cell repertoires in COVID-19. TCRdb's copy holds only in-frame clones and misses some; the assay was immunoSEQ multiplex PCR. The repertoire consists of 90,000 to 120,000 clones, with 91% occurring once and the leading ten covering around 6%. Sample: peripheral blood. The source of these receptors is a human donor in a cohort sampled during active COVID-19.

The gene calls are TRBV7-8 and TRBJ2-7; 8 positions match TRBD1. V gave up 1 base and J gave up 1 base; unmatched junction bases: 12. The CDR3 is made up of 18 amino acids. The V gene's germline CDR1 is SGHVS and CDR2 FQNEAQ. DNA of the CDR3: TGTGCCAGCAGCTTAGGTGGGACAGGAAACCCTGTTTCCTACGAGCAGTACTTC. It encodes CASSLGGTGNPVSYEQYF.

The chain uses TRBV28 and TRBJ2-7; 9 bases line up with TRBD1. V shed 6 bases, J shed 0 bases, and the junction held 3 bases outside the gene matches. Germline CDR1 is MDHEN and CDR2 is SYDVKM. The CDR3 runs to 14 residues. CDR3 in DNA: TGTGCCAGCAGGGGACAGGGAAACTCCTACGAGCAGTACTTC. It is translated as CASRGQGNSYEQYF.

The gene calls are TRBV27 and TRBJ2-3; D might be TRBD2 (5 bases). Trimming removed 6 bases at V and 5 bases at J, with 9 bases between. This CDR3 comprises 12 residues. CDR1 MNHEY and CDR2 SMNVEV come from the germline V gene (reference sequence). DNA of the CDR3: TGTGCCAGCAGGGGGAGAGGAGATACGCAGTATTTT. It translates to CASRGRGDTQYF.

With regard to this clone: An end of the junction differs from the germline gene, which may be a read error. V is TRBV7-2 and J is TRBJ1-3; weak D call: TRBD1 (6 bases). The CDR3 has 14 amino acids. Germline loops: CDR1 SGHTA, CDR2 FQGNSA. The CDR3 reads CASSLVGAGNTIYF. In DNA, the CDR3 is TGTGCCAGCAGCTTAGTGGGGGCTGGAAACACTATATATTTT.

The chain is built from TRBV15 and TRBJ1-2; perhaps TRBD1 as D (5 bases). CDR1 LNHNV and CDR2 YYDKDF come from the germline V gene (reference sequence). The CDR3 length is 16 residues. Trimming stripped 3 bases from V and 5 bases from J, with 19 bases between. The CDR3 sequence: CATSSGGSGLQYGYTF. The CDR3, as DNA: TGTGCCACCAGCAGTGGGGGGAGTGGACTGCAATATGGCTACACCTTC.

The J gene is TRBJ2-2, the V gene TRBV11-1; TRBD2 agrees at 10 bases. Germline CDR1 reads SGHAT; CDR2 reads FQDESV (reference sequence). The CDR3 is 16 amino acids. V lost 5 bases and J lost 5; bases outside the gene matches: 8. CDR3 loop: CASSQWQAGGTGELFF. The DNA for the CDR3 is TGTGCCAGCAGCCAATGGCAAGCGGGGGGGACCGGGGAGCTGTTTTTT.